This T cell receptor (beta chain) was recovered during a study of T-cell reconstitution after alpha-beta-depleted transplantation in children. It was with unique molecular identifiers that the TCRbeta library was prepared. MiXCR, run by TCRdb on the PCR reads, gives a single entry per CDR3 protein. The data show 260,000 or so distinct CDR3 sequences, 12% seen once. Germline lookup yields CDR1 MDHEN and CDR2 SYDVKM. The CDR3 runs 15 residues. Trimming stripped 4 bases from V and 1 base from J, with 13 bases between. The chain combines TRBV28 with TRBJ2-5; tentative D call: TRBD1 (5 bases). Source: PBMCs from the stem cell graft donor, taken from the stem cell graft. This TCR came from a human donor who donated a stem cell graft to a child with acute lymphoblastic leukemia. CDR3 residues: CASSSSPTVQETQYF. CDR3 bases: TGTGCCAGCAGTTCCTCCCCGACAGTCCAAGAGACCCAGTACTTC. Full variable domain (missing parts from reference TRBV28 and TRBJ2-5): DVKVTQSSRYLVKRTGEKVFLECVQDMDHENMFWYRQDPGLGLRLIYFSYDVKMKEKGDIPEGYSVSREKKERFSLILESASTNQTSMYLCASSSSPTVQETQYFGPGTRLLVL.